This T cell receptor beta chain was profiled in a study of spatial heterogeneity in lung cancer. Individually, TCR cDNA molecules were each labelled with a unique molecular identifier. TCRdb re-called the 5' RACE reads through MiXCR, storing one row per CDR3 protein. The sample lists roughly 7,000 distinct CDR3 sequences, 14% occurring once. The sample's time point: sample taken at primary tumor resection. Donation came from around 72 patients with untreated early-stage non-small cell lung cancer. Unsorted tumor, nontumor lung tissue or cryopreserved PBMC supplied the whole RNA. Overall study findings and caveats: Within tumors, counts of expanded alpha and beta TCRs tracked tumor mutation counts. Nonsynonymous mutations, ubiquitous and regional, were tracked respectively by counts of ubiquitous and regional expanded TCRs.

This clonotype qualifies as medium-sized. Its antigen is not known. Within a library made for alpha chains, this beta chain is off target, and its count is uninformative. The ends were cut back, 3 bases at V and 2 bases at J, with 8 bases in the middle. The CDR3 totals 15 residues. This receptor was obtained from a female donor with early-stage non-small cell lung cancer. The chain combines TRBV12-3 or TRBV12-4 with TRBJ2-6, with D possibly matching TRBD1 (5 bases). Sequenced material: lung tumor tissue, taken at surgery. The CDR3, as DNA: TGTGCCAGCAGTTTTTCAGGGCCTGGGGCCAACGTCCTGACTTTC. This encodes CASSFSGPGANVLTF.